Listed here is a single TCR beta chain. In its sample, this clone was seen a few times. What antigen it recognizes has not been identified. One base away there is no much larger clone; base qualities are not given. The sample originates from a study of CD8+ T cells in alopecia areata (dated by TCRdb to 2016 to 2019). Study-wide context: The treated patients took part in an open-label pilot trial in which moderate-to-severe alopecia areata was treated with oral tofacitinib at 5 to 10 mg twice daily. Patients received tofacitinib for 6 to 18 months and were then followed off drug for 6 months to check for delayed response and recurrence. For the treated patients, the SALT score, which quantifies what percentage of scalp surface area is affected, served as the measure of disease severity. To study T cell clonal expansion in alopecia areata, the researchers applied high-throughput TCRbeta sequencing to both the C3H/HeJ mouse model and human patients. On the human side, TCRbeta sequencing was run on scalp tissue and on sorted CD4+ and CD8+ peripheral blood T cells from healthy controls and from alopecia areata patients with either patchy or totalis/universalis disease. Biopsies were taken from tofacitinib-treated patients at baseline and at 4 and 24 weeks of treatment, and a later scalp biopsy was taken in several of the tofacitinib-treated patients. Clonality in the scalp was compared among normal scalp (n=4), patchy alopecia areata scalp (n=8), and alopecia totalis/universalis scalp (n=8). RNA came from the PAXgene miRNA kit for fixed scalp, the miRNeasy kit for PBMCs, and the RNeasy kit for mouse skin. TCRbeta CDR3 regions were amplified by immunoSEQ multiplex PCR with 35 Vbeta forward and 13 Jbeta reverse primers. The paper as a whole reports these results and caveats: Shared TCR sequences between patients were less evident than in mice, which may be partly attributable to HLA diversity in the patient population. Lesional scalp, especially in alopecia totalis/universalis, showed higher clonality and more expanded CD8+ clones than normal scalp, suggesting antigenic drive. During tofacitinib treatment, many expanded lesional clones stuck around in both scalp and blood, and this persistence may partly explain why relapse happens after treatment is stopped. Scalp clonality and the number of expanded CD8+ clones among the top 100 scalp clones were significantly decreased by tofacitinib. Unlike mouse skin, which is dominated by gammadelta T cells, normal human skin has resident alphabeta T cells that are also sequenced, and this complicates analysis of the scalp TCR repertoire. The treated cohort was small, with a single nonresponder, so links between baseline CD8+ expansion and response need larger studies.

Libraries were made using the immunoSEQ multiplex PCR assay. RNA was extracted from all samples and reverse transcribed into cDNA, which served as template for TCR sequencing. First-strand cDNA was synthesized using SuperScript III with a 2:1 mix of oligo-dT and random hexamers. Amplification bias was assessed with a synthetic immune receptor repertoire, and residual bias was removed computationally. Processing in the source paper ran as follows. Raw reads were preprocessed for error removal, and CDR3 was defined according to IMGT conventions as running from the conserved cysteine to phenylalanine. Clonality was computed by normalizing Shannon entropy by log2 of the number of productive unique TCRs and subtracting the result from 1. Scalp TCRbeta sequences were cross-referenced with sorted blood CD4 and CD8 repertoires so that the CD4 or CD8 identity of scalp clones could be inferred. This is the immuneACCESS table as TCRdb keeps it, with only in-frame sequences that have V and J called. A part of the clones is gone; compared with another copy, unresolved V genes explain less than half, and the rest is unexplained. For V, J and clone size, that table is used; D and trimming come from the DNA. Across this sample there are roughly 210,000 clones, with about 40% seen only once. In total, the top ten clones hold 2% to 3% of the sample.

CDR1 and CDR2 (SQVTM, ANQGSEA) derive from the germline V gene. V drops 7 bases and J drops 1 base, leaving 11 bases in between. The CDR3 numbers 13 residues from cysteine through phenylalanine. Of the read, only the CDR3 DNA is kept; its 39 bases are in frame from base 1. In light of the paper, this sample's treatment or condition label describes: oral pan-JAK inhibitor, 5-10 mg twice daily. Lesional scalp punch biopsies and peripheral blood were collected from alopecia areata patients. PBMCs were isolated by density centrifugation and stained for CD3, CD4 and CD8, and CD4+ and CD8+ T cells were sorted on a FACSAria.

The chain couples TRBV29-1 to TRBJ2-1; the D segment is perhaps TRBD1 or TRBD2, each sharing 5 matched bases. The material sequenced was CD4+ T cells sorted from blood, taken at approximately week 36, from a patient treated with tofacitinib. The TCR comes from a human donor with alopecia areata. The nucleotides are TGCAGCGGAGCCTGGGGGTCCTACAATGAGCAGTTCTTC. This codes for CSGAWGSYNEQFF.